These 7 T cell receptor beta chains were sequenced from one sample in a study of T cell changes during pregnancy in multiple sclerosis. Sequenced by immunoSEQ multiplex PCR; TCRdb stores in-frame clones only, minus some. The sample comprises some 38,000 clones, nearly 95% of which are singletons, and approximately 0.35% rests with the top ten. This material consisted of CD4+ T cells from peripheral blood mononuclear cells, taken after pregnancy. The receptors stem from a female donor in good health, enrolled as a control in a pregnancy study.

This clone was seen a single time. The rearrangement joins TRBV10-3 to TRBJ1-2; D is perhaps TRBD1 (6 bases). Germline assignment: CDR1 ENHRY and CDR2 SYGVKD. The CDR3 sequence is 14 residues long. Trimming took off 4 bases at V and 12 bases at J, with 21 bases between the two ends. The CDR3 sequence: CAISGGTGTPPNTF. In nucleotides, the CDR3 is TGTGCCATCAGTGGAGGGACCGGGACACCCCCCAACACCTTC.

The chain uses TRBV11-3 and TRBJ1-2, with a tentative D call TRBD1 (6 bases). CDR1 and CDR2 from the germline V gene are SGHNT and YENEEA. The V end was cut by 5 bases, the J end by 2 bases, with 12 bases between. The CDR3 covers 14 residues. The CDR3: CASSPWTVNYGYTF. The CDR3, as DNA: TGTGCCAGCAGCCCCTGGACAGTAAACTATGGCTACACCTTC.

In this sample, this clone turned up once. The chain's CDR3 is CAWSASDRDEKLFF. CDR3 coding DNA: TGTGCCTGGAGTGCTTCCGACAGGGATGAAAAACTGTTTTTT. The rearrangement joins TRBV30 to TRBJ1-4; the match to TRBD1 covers 7 bases. Germline assignment: CDR1 GTSNPN and CDR2 SVGIG (reference sequence). The CDR3 contains 14 residues. The J segment lost 6 bases and the V segment lost 1 base, leaving 5 bases of the junction unmatched.

This chain joins TRBV30 and TRBJ1-1; tentatively, D is TRBD1 (5 bases). V lost 0 bases and J lost 4, with 21 bases in between. The CDR3 runs to 17 residues. Germline V gene data show CDR1 as GTSNPN and CDR2 as SVGIG (reference sequence). Written as DNA, the CDR3 is TGTGCCTGGAGTGTAAATGGGCAGGGAAAAAGGGGCACTGAAGCTTTCTTT. This sequence encodes CAWSVNGQGKRGTEAFF.

The rearrangement uses TRBV5-1 and TRBJ1-1; 8 bases fit TRBD1. This CDR3 is built from 16 residues. J was trimmed by 1 base and V by 4 bases; bases with no gene match: 9. Germline V lookup: CDR1 SGHRS, CDR2 YFSETQ. The CDR3 region has the DNA TGCGCCAGCAGCCCAGGGGGCTTATCACGGAACACTGAAGCTTTCTTT. This translates into CASSPGGLSRNTEAFF.

The rearrangement joins TRBV19 to TRBJ2-1, with 9 bases lining up with TRBD2. J lost 8 bases, V lost 4 bases, and 6 bases had no gene match. Germline V gene lookup returns CDR1 LNHDA and CDR2 SQIVND (reference sequence). This CDR3 is 14 amino acids long. The CDR3 region has the DNA TGTGCCAGTAGTAGTACTAGCGGGTCCCATGAGCAGTTCTTC. It translates to CASSSTSGSHEQFF.

The chain carries TRBV12-2 and TRBJ2-6; the tabulated D call, TRBD2, remains unverified against the DNA. TRBV12-2 is assigned pseudogene status. This CDR3 is 18 amino acids long. The CDR3: CASRFRGTLSTGANVLTF. The CDR3 DNA sequence: TGTGCAAGTCGCTTTAGAGGTACCCTCAGTACCGGGGCCAACGTCCTGACTTTC.